The T cell receptor beta chain described here comes from a study of beta chain features in type 1 diabetes. Study conclusions and caveats: Significant though moderate, a shortening of TCRB CDR3s appeared in all four CD4+ subsets of Type 1 diabetes patients.

Reverse transcribing all isolated RNA meant expressed TCRB transcripts were sequenced. TCRdb's table, derived via immunoSEQ multiplex PCR, lists solely in-frame clones and lacks some. The repertoire holds about 640,000 clones, with roughly 12% as singletons. As regards this clone: Its target is unknown.

The sample comprised naive CD4+ T cells from blood. The TCR sequence derives from a man under 40 with type 1 diabetes.

CDR3 protein: CASSPRSRVLSYGYTF. The CDR3 region has the DNA TGTGCCAGCAGCCCACGAAGCAGGGTTCTGTCCTATGGCTACACCTTC. The chain is built from TRBV11-2 and TRBJ1-2; a weak D match, TRBD1 (5 bases). V lost 5 bases to trimming and J lost 4 bases, with 20 bases between them. Germline assignment: CDR1 SGHAT and CDR2 FQNNGV. The CDR3 has 16 amino acids.